This passage covers 20 T cell receptor beta chains from one sample sequenced in a study of T cell repertoires in cytomegalovirus infection (dated by TCRdb to between 2019 and 2020). These receptors have no identified antigens. Interpreted using the paper, the treatment or condition label stands for: in vitro stimulation with specific CMV peptide epitopes to enrich CMV-specific T cells. These reads were obtained on an Illumina HiSeq 1500. TCRdb reran the public reads through fastp at Q25 and MiXCR, keeping productive beta chains. One record per CDR3 amino acid sequence lists the most common genes and DNA. The sample data list some 940,000 distinct CDR3 sequences, and 31% of these were observed just once. The biggest ten clones account for roughly an eighth of the sample. The sequenced sample was cultured CD8+ T cells from PBMCs, obtained from culture after CMV antigen stimulation. The receptor source for this set is a human donor in good health (CMV status not recorded). Some clones in this sample may be carry-over from other donors' samples.

The chain has TRBV7-6 and TRBJ2-5; D possibly matches TRBD1 or TRBD2 (5 bases each). Germline V gene data show CDR1 as SGHVS and CDR2 as FNYEAQ. CDR3 length equals 15 residues. The V end lost 5 bases, the J end lost 0 bases, and 13 bases lay between the germline ends. For the CDR3, the DNA is TGTGCCAGCAGCAGCCGGGACCCCAACCAAGAGACCCAGTACTTC. Its translation is CASSSRDPNQETQYF.

The V call is TRBV11-3, the J call TRBJ2-5, with 8 bases aligning to TRBD2. The CDR3 consists of 17 residues. V trimming: 1 base; J trimming: 5 bases; junction bases outside the gene matches: 12. Germline values: CDR1 SGHNT, CDR2 YENEEA. CDR3 sequence: CASSLGFSGGIIETQYF. CDR3 DNA sequence: TGTGCCAGCAGCTTAGGGTTCAGCGGGGGAATTATCGAGACCCAGTACTTC.

V is TRBV19 and J is TRBJ1-6; D is unresolved. The CDR3 is 14 residues long. The V gene lost 3 bases and the J gene lost 5 bases, with 8 bases spanning the gap. Germline CDR1 and CDR2: LNHDA and SQIVND (reference sequence). The CDR3 spells CASSMTQNNSPLHF. DNA of the CDR3: TGTGCCAGTAGTATGACGCAGAATAATTCACCCCTCCACTTT. Full variable domain (remainder filled in from reference TRBV19 and TRBJ1-6): DGGITQSPKYLFRKEGQNVTLSCEQNLNHDAMYWYRQDPGQGLRLIYYSQIVNDFQKGDIAEGYSVSREKKESFPLTVTSAQKNPTAFYLCASSMTQNNSPLHFGNGTRLTVT.

The rearrangement joins TRBV7-8 to TRBJ1-2; D not resolved. This CDR3 region has 11 residues. Trimming shortened V by 1 base and J by 6 bases, and 3 bases separated the two germline ends. Per the germline V gene, CDR1 is SGHVS and CDR2 is FQNEAQ. CDR3 sequence: CASSLDNGYTF. In DNA form, the CDR3 reads TGTGCCAGCAGCTTAGATAATGGCTACACCTTC.

J is TRBJ1-1 and V is TRBV27; 9 nucleotides agree with TRBD1. The V gene's germline CDR1 is MNHEY and CDR2 SMNVEV (reference sequence). J was trimmed by 5 bases and V by 10 bases; bases with no gene match: 14. CDR3 length: 15 amino acids. The CDR3 protein is CANVTDRGLVTEAFF. DNA for the CDR3: TGTGCCAACGTAACGGACAGGGGATTGGTAACTGAAGCTTTCTTT.

The V call is TRBV5-4, the J call TRBJ2-2; D is tentatively TRBD1 or TRBD2 (5 bases each). The CDR3 covers 17 residues. V lost 4 bases, J lost 0 bases, and 16 bases lay in between. The V gene's germline CDR1 is SGHNT and CDR2 YYREEE (reference sequence). The CDR3 coding sequence is TGTGCCAGCAGCCTCAACCGGGACGTAACGAACACCGGGGAGCTGTTTTTT. Protein: CASSLNRDVTNTGELFF.

The chain links TRBV6-1 to TRBJ2-3; D unresolved. Germline V gene data show CDR1 as MNHNS and CDR2 as SASEGT. Trimming removed 5 bases from V and 0 bases from J, with 12 bases in between. The CDR3 runs 15 residues. As DNA, the CDR3 is TGTGCCAGCAGTTTAGGGCGTGCTAGCACAGATACGCAGTATTTT. Translated, it gives CASSLGRASTDTQYF.

The CDR3 bases are TGTGCCAGCAGCAATACTATGTCTGGCGAGACCCAGTACTTC. Residues: CASSNTMSGETQYF. V and J are TRBV6-5 and TRBJ2-5, with no clear D. V was cut by 6 bases and J by 5 bases, with 16 bases left in between. CDR1 and CDR2 (germline): MNHEY, SVGAGI. The CDR3 runs 14 residues.

The chain couples TRBV5-6 to TRBJ1-1, with D possibly being TRBD1 (6 bases). There are 15 residues in the CDR3. Trimming stripped 1 base from V and 4 bases from J, with 14 bases between. Germline V gives CDR1 SGHDT, CDR2 YYEEEE. CDR3 protein: CASSLPQGLSTEAFF. The DNA for the CDR3 is TGTGCCAGCAGCTTGCCTCAGGGGTTAAGCACTGAAGCTTTCTTT.

The chain employs TRBV5-6 and TRBJ2-7; D remains ambiguous. The CDR3 totals 15 residues. CDR1 and CDR2 from the germline V gene are SGHDT and YYEEEE. The germline V and J ends were trimmed by 1 base and 3 bases, with 14 bases remaining between them. The CDR3, as DNA: TGTGCCAGCAGCTTGTGGGCCGATCTTATCTACGAGCAGTACTTC. This translates into CASSLWADLIYEQYF.

This clonotype was observed a handful of times. The rearrangement uses TRBV20-1 and TRBJ1-6; 7 nucleotides match TRBD1. The CDR3 spans 14 residues. The V and J ends lost 6 bases and 7 bases, in that order; junction bases with no gene match: 9. CDR1 is DFQATT, CDR2 SNEGSKA, per germline (reference sequence). The CDR3 loop reads CSAINRGSNSPLHF. Written as DNA, the CDR3 is TGCAGTGCCATAAACAGGGGCAGCAATTCACCCCTCCACTTT.

V gene TRBV5-1 combines with J gene TRBJ1-1; the match to TRBD1 covers 8 bases. The CDR3 has 16 amino acids. The germline gives CDR1 SGHRS, CDR2 YFSETQ. Trimming at V came to 0 bases and at J to 2 bases, leaving 6 bases not matched to a gene. The DNA for the CDR3 is TGCGCCAGCAGCTTGGCCGGGACAGGTGAAAACACTGAAGCTTTCTTT. Translated: CASSLAGTGENTEAFF.

The gene calls are TRBV29-1 and TRBJ1-4; no reliable D call. The CDR3 contains 14 residues. V was clipped by 4 bases and J by 8 bases, with 17 bases between them. CDR1 and CDR2 from the germline V gene are SQVTM and ANQGSEA. The DNA of the CDR3 is TGCAGCGTTGGACCTAGCTCGTACGGGGAAAAACTGTTTTTT. Translating it yields CSVGPSSYGEKLFF.

This clonotype has only a few counts. This sequence joins TRBV4-1 and TRBJ2-3, with TRBD2 identical over 8 bases. This CDR3 region has 16 residues. CDR1 and CDR2 from the germline V gene are MGHRA and YSYEKL. After removal of 10 bases from V and 0 bases from J, the junction contained 12 bases not matched to a gene. CDR3 in amino acids: CATLRGVPSSTDTQYF. The CDR3 bases are TGCGCCACCCTGCGGGGGGTCCCCTCTAGCACAGATACGCAGTATTTT.

V usage is TRBV5-5 and J usage is TRBJ1-6; D is possibly TRBD1 (6 bases). Trimming pared 5 bases from V and 5 bases from J, leaving 11 bases between. Per germline, CDR1 SGHKS and CDR2 YYEKEE (reference sequence). This CDR3 contains 14 residues. The CDR3 is CASRSGTNNSPLHF. The CDR3 DNA reads TGTGCCAGCAGATCGGGGACAAATAATTCACCCCTCCACTTT.

The V gene is TRBV27, the J gene TRBJ2-1; 8 nucleotides line up with TRBD2. Germline values: CDR1 MNHEY, CDR2 SMNVEV (reference sequence). Trimming cost V 4 bases and J 0 bases; bases outside gene matches: 5. This CDR3 is 16 amino acids long. CDR3 protein: CASSSTGGSSYNEQFF. CDR3 nucleotides: TGTGCCAGCAGTTCGACGGGGGGGAGCTCCTACAATGAGCAGTTCTTC.

This chain connects TRBV7-9 to TRBJ2-1, with 12 bases identical to TRBD1. V trimming: 5 bases; J trimming: 4 bases; junction bases outside the gene matches: 3. Germline V lookup: CDR1 SEHNR, CDR2 FQNEAQ (reference sequence). The CDR3 consists of 15 residues. For the CDR3, the DNA is TGTGCCAGCAGCGGGGACAGGGGGCAGTACAATGAGCAGTTCTTC. Its translation is CASSGDRGQYNEQFF.

This clonotype was observed a few times. The rearrangement joins TRBV20-1 to TRBJ1-2; the D gene is possibly TRBD1 (5 bases). In germline, CDR1 is DFQATT, CDR2 SNEGSKA (reference sequence). This CDR3 has 13 residues. Trimming shortened V by 6 bases and J by 3 bases, and 14 bases separated the two germline ends. CDR3: CSALERGDYGYTF. CDR3 nucleotides: TGCAGTGCCTTAGAGCGGGGCGACTATGGCTACACCTTC.

Ten or more counts support this clonotype. The gene calls are TRBV7-3 and TRBJ1-1; D remains ambiguous. From germline, CDR1 is SGHTA and CDR2 FQGTGA. The CDR3 runs to 15 residues. Trimming took 4 bases from V and 7 from J, leaving 19 bases between them. CDR3 sequence reads: CASSSKRTRFGEAFF. CDR3 nucleotide sequence: TGTGCCAGCAGCTCTAAAAGAACCCGATTCGGTGAAGCTTTCTTT.

This clonotype was counted between two and nine times. V gene TRBV6-2 or TRBV6-3 combines with J gene TRBJ2-1; 7 bases are shared with TRBD2. This CDR3 comprises 14 residues. V gave up 7 bases and J gave up 2 bases; unmatched junction bases: 5. Per germline, CDR1 MNHEY and CDR2 SVGEGT. The CDR3 is CASTIREAYNEQFF. The DNA of the CDR3 is TGTGCCAGCACCATCCGGGAGGCCTACAATGAGCAGTTCTTC.